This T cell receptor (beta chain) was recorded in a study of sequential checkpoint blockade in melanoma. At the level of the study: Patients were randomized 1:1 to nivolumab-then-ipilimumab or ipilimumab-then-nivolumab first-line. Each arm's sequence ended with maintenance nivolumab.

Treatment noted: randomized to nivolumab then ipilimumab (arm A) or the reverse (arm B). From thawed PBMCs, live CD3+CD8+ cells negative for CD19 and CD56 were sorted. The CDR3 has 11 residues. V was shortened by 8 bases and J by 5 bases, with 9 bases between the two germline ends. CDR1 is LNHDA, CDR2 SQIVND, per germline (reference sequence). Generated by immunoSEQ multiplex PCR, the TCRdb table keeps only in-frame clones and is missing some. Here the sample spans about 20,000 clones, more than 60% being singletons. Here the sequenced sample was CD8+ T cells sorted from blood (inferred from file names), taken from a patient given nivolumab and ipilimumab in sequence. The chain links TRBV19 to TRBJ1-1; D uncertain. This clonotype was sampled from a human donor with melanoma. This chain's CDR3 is CASSPGTEAFF. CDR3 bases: TGTGCCAGTTCCCCGGGGACTGAAGCTTTCTTT.